This T cell receptor (beta chain) was captured by sequencing in a study of cytomegalovirus exposure and HLA in healthy donors. Study results and caveats: Among the sequence variants, a highly shared cluster was likely an artifact of sequencing.

Comments on this clone: Its cognate antigen is unknown.

Primers for the PCR totalled 60 Vbeta and 13 Jbeta. Method: immunoSEQ multiplex PCR; TCRdb's copy keeps in-frame clones and lacks some. The sample has around 120,000 clones, around two thirds seen once. The CDR3 extends over 14 amino acids. The source material was PBMCs. The chain combines TRBV1 with TRBJ2-5; TRBD2 is the table's D call and was not checked against the DNA. TRBV1 has pseudogene status. The TCR originated in a man between 25 and 39 years old in good health and CMV-seropositive. The DNA of the CDR3 is TGCACCCACTCCTTAGCGGGCGGAGAAGAGACCCAGTACTTC. This gives the protein CTHSLAGGEETQYF.